Following are 25 T cell receptor beta chains from one sample sequenced in a study of blood T cell repertoires in COVID-19. Only in-frame clones appear in the TCRdb table, and some are missing; sequencing was by immunoSEQ multiplex PCR. The data hold about 340,000 clones, with around four fifths observed a single time. Sequenced input: peripheral blood. Receptor source: a man aged 25-45 years with active or convalescent COVID-19.

The chain joins TRBV3-1 (or the pseudogene TRBV3-2) to TRBJ2-3, with TRBD2 identical over 9 bases. The CDR3 consists of 15 residues. Unmatched junction bases numbered 5, after V lost 1 base and J lost 6 bases. Per the germline V gene, CDR1 is LGHDT and CDR2 is YNNKEL (reference sequence). CDR3: CASSQGGGAGDTQYF. CDR3 nucleotides: TGTGCCAGCAGCCAAGGCGGGGGGGCAGGGGATACGCAGTATTTT.

This clone has at least ten counts. V usage is TRBV6-2 or TRBV6-3 and J usage is TRBJ1-4; D is unclear. Trimming cost V 2 bases and J 5 bases, with 9 bases left between them. This CDR3 has 14 residues. Looked up from germline, CDR1 is MNHEY and CDR2 is SVGEGT. The CDR3 DNA sequence: TGTGCCAGCAGTTACCCGGCGGGAAATGAAAAACTGTTTTTT. Residues: CASSYPAGNEKLFF.

The rearrangement uses TRBV5-1 and TRBJ1-1; D is uncertain. V lost 0 bases, J lost 5 bases, and 11 bases lay in between. CDR3 length equals 14 residues. Germline V lookup: CDR1 SGHRS, CDR2 YFSETQ. CDR3 in DNA: TGCGCCAGCAGCTTGGGAGTAGAGTCAACTGAAGCTTTCTTT. It encodes CASSLGVESTEAFF.

This chain uses TRBV6-2 or TRBV6-3 with TRBJ2-7; D gene ambiguous. There are 14 residues in the CDR3. The V gene lost 0 bases and the J gene lost 5 bases, with 11 bases spanning the gap. Germline CDR1 MNHEY, CDR2 SVGEGT. In DNA form, the CDR3 reads TGTGCCAGCAGTTACTCAGGCCCAGAGGACGAGCAGTACTTC. Translated: CASSYSGPEDEQYF.

The chain links TRBV5-1 to TRBJ1-6; possibly TRBD1 for D (6 bases). The CDR3 runs 18 residues. Germline CDR1 reads SGHRS; CDR2 reads YFSETQ. Between the trimmed V and J ends, which lost 3 bases and 0 bases, there was a span of 16 bases. The CDR3 nucleotides read TGCGCCAGCAGCTCAACAGGGATTACGAGCTCCTATAATTCACCCCTCCACTTT. Amino acids: CASSSTGITSSYNSPLHF.

The chain links TRBV30 to TRBJ1-1; D unclear. Germline loops: CDR1 GTSNPN, CDR2 SVGIG (reference sequence). V was trimmed by 0 bases and J by 3 bases, leaving 8 bases between them. The CDR3 consists of 13 residues. This CDR3 reads CAWSVLKDTEAFF. CDR3 in DNA: TGTGCCTGGAGTGTACTCAAAGACACTGAAGCTTTCTTT.

The chain joins TRBV7-9 to TRBJ2-7; a possible D gene is TRBD1 (5 bases). The CDR3 totals 14 residues. Trimming cost V 2 bases and J 6 bases, with 14 bases left between them. Per germline, CDR1 SEHNR and CDR2 FQNEAQ (reference sequence). CDR3 loop: CASSLNQGSSEQYF. The CDR3 DNA reads TGTGCCAGCAGCTTAAATCAGGGTTCAAGCGAGCAGTACTTC.

This chain links TRBV7-2 with TRBJ1-5; D gene unclear. This CDR3 has 16 amino acids. Germline V gene data show CDR1 as SGHTA and CDR2 as FQGNSA. V lost 5 bases and J lost 2, with 16 bases in between. CDR3 amino acids: CASSPKRIAGNQPQHF. DNA for the CDR3: TGTGCCAGCAGCCCAAAAAGAATCGCGGGCAATCAGCCCCAGCATTTT.

The chain joins TRBV3-1 (or the pseudogene TRBV3-2) to TRBJ2-1; D gene uncertain. Trimming cost V 1 base and J 0 bases, with 10 bases left between them. The V gene's germline CDR1 is LGHDT and CDR2 YNNKEL (reference sequence). This CDR3 region has 16 residues. CDR3 in DNA: TGTGCCAGCAGCCAAGTATCGCGTCGCTCCTACAATGAGCAGTTCTTC. This sequence encodes CASSQVSRRSYNEQFF.

The sample holds one count of this clone. V and J are TRBV9 and TRBJ2-1; tentative D call: TRBD2 (6 bases). CDR1 is SGDLS and CDR2 is YYNGEE in the germline V gene. The CDR3 runs 13 residues. V was clipped by 4 bases and J by 8 bases, with 13 bases between them. CDR3 region: CASSLGLFDEQFF. In DNA, the CDR3 is TGTGCCAGCAGCCTCGGACTATTCGATGAGCAGTTCTTC.

The chain is built from TRBV4-3 and TRBJ2-6, with no clear D. Germline V lookup: CDR1 LGHNA, CDR2 YSLEER. The CDR3 is 18 amino acids. V gave up 0 bases and J gave up 0 bases, with 12 bases separating them. For the CDR3, the DNA is TGCGCCAGCAGCCAAGATAATTTGGCCCACTCTGGGGCCAACGTCCTGACTTTC. Translated: CASSQDNLAHSGANVLTF.

This clone was recorded many times. J is TRBJ1-2 and V is TRBV9, with D uncertain. With 0 bases removed from V and 1 base from J, the gap between germline ends came to 7 bases. The germline V gene has CDR1 SGDLS and CDR2 YYNGEE. There are 14 residues in the CDR3. The CDR3: CASSVAGFNYGYTF. CDR3 bases: TGTGCCAGCAGCGTAGCCGGGTTTAACTATGGCTACACCTTC.

The chain employs TRBV5-5 and TRBJ1-3, with D possibly being TRBD1 (6 bases). This CDR3 spans 16 amino acids. Germline values: CDR1 SGHKS, CDR2 YYEKEE (reference sequence). The V and J ends lost 4 bases and 4 bases respectively, with 18 bases between them. The DNA of the CDR3 is TGTGCCAGCAGCCTGGGGGGCAGGGGTACAGGAAACACCATATATTTT. Protein sequence: CASSLGGRGTGNTIYF.

The chain combines TRBV7-3 with TRBJ1-1; D possibly corresponds to TRBD1 (5 bases). Trimming shortened V by 0 bases and J by 4 bases, and 9 bases separated the two germline ends. Germline CDR1 reads SGHTA; CDR2 reads FQGTGA. This CDR3 has 14 residues. The CDR3 bases are TGTGCCAGCAGCTTAACGACACAGGTCACTGAAGCTTTCTTT. Protein: CASSLTTQVTEAFF.

The V and J genes are TRBV7-2 and TRBJ1-5; the D gene is possibly TRBD1 (6 bases). V was trimmed by 8 bases and J by 7 bases, leaving 15 bases between them. The V gene's germline CDR1 is SGHTA and CDR2 FQGNSA. There are 13 residues in the CDR3. For the CDR3, the DNA is TGTGCCAGCCGGGGGGCAGGGAACCAGCCCCAGCATTTT. Translated, it gives CASRGAGNQPQHF.

V usage is TRBV7-9 and J usage is TRBJ1-2; 9 bases are shared with TRBD1. Germline V gives CDR1 SEHNR, CDR2 FQNEAQ (reference sequence). V trimming: 4 bases; J trimming: 2 bases; junction bases outside the gene matches: 2. The length of the CDR3 is 14 residues. The CDR3, as DNA: TGTGCCAGCAGCTCCGGGACAGGGAACTATGGCTACACCTTC. Translation gives CASSSGTGNYGYTF.

The chain couples TRBV11-2 to TRBJ2-7, with no clear D. The CDR3 consists of 14 residues. The germline V gene has CDR1 SGHAT and CDR2 FQNNGV. Trimming cost V 5 bases and J 0 bases, with 11 bases left between them. CDR3 protein: CASSPYSGSYEQYF. The CDR3 coding sequence is TGTGCCAGCAGCCCATACTCGGGCTCCTACGAGCAGTACTTC.

The rearrangement joins TRBV10-3 to TRBJ2-3; TRBD2 aligns across 15 bases. J lost 3 bases, V lost 5 bases, and 6 bases had no gene match. Germline V gives CDR1 ENHRY, CDR2 SYGVKD. The CDR3 has 17 amino acids. CDR3 loop: CAISTGTSGRRTDTQYF. The DNA of the CDR3 is TGTGCCATCAGTACCGGGACTAGCGGGAGGCGGACAGATACGCAGTATTTT.

The V call is TRBV7-9, the J call TRBJ1-3; D is ambiguous. In germline, CDR1 is SEHNR, CDR2 FQNEAQ (reference sequence). The CDR3 runs to 15 residues. V lost 3 bases and J 0 bases, leaving 9 bases between the germline ends. CDR3 DNA sequence: TGTGCCAGCAGCTTCTTACGGGGCTCTGGAAACACCATATATTTT. Residues: CASSFLRGSGNTIYF.

The chain employs TRBV5-1 and TRBJ1-1, with 12 bases aligning to TRBD1. The germline CDR1 and CDR2 sequences are SGHRS and YFSETQ. V shed 4 bases and J 2 bases; nucleotides not matched to a gene: 6. The CDR3 covers 16 residues. CDR3 DNA sequence: TGCGCCAGCAGCCCGGGACAGGGGGCCCCAAACACTGAAGCTTTCTTT. It codes for CASSPGQGAPNTEAFF.

The J gene is TRBJ2-7, the V gene TRBV15, with D tentatively TRBD2 (6 bases). V lost 0 bases to trimming and J lost 1 base, with 10 bases between them. Germline V gives CDR1 LNHNV, CDR2 YYDKDF (reference sequence). This CDR3 region has 15 residues. CDR3 in DNA: TGTGCCACCAGCAGAGATAAAAGCGGGTCCTACGAGCAGTACTTC. Its protein is CATSRDKSGSYEQYF.

The rearrangement joins TRBV19 to TRBJ2-7; 9 bases are shared with TRBD1. Unmatched junction bases numbered 5, after V lost 5 bases and J lost 6 bases. The CDR3 is made up of 13 amino acids. The V gene's germline CDR1 is LNHDA and CDR2 SQIVND (reference sequence). In nucleotides, the CDR3 is TGTGCCAGTAGTCAGACAGGGGGTGGCGAGCAGTACTTC. Its protein is CASSQTGGGEQYF.

The genes are TRBV5-1 and TRBJ2-3; possible D gene TRBD1, 7 bases. The CDR3 is 17 amino acids. Trimming stripped 5 bases from V and 4 bases from J, with 23 bases between. Looked up from germline, CDR1 is SGHRS and CDR2 is YFSETQ. CDR3 sequence reads: CASSLDPPTRGADTQYF. DNA of the CDR3: TGCGCCAGCAGTCTAGACCCGCCAACCAGGGGGGCAGATACGCAGTATTTT.

The CDR3 DNA is TGTGCCAGCAGCGTAGGGGAGTATAATTCACCCCTCCACTTT. Translated, it gives CASSVGEYNSPLHF. The chain couples TRBV9 to TRBJ1-6; D not resolved. Trimming removed 0 bases from V and 4 bases from J, with 5 bases in between. Germline V lookup: CDR1 SGDLS, CDR2 YYNGEE. CDR3 length: 14 residues.

The chain couples TRBV7-3 to TRBJ1-2, with TRBD1 matching 11 bases. From germline, CDR1 is SGHTA and CDR2 FQGTGA. Germline trimming cut 3 bases from V and 8 bases from J; bases unmatched to any gene: 2. The CDR3 contains 13 residues. CDR3 residues: CASSFGTGGGYTF. CDR3 bases: TGTGCCAGCAGCTTCGGGACAGGGGGAGGCTACACCTTC.